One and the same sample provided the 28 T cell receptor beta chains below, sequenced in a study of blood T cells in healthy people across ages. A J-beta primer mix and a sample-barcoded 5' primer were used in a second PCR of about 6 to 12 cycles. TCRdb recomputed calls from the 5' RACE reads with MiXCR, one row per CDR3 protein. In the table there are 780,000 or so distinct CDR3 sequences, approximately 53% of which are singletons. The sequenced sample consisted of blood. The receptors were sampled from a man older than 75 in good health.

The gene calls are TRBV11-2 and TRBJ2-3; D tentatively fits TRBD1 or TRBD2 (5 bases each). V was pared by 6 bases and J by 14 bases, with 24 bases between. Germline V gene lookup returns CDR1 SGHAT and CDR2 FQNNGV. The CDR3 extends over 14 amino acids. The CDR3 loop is CASRPSGRGRDAYF. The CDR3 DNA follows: TGTGCCAGCAGACCTTCCGGACGGGGCAGAGACGCGTATTTT.

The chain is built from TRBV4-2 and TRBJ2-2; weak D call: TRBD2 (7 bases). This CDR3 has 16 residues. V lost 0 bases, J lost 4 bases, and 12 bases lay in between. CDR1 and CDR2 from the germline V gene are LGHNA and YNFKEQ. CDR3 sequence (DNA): TGTGCCAGCAGCCAAGAACGGGGGGCAGTCACCGGGGAGCTGTTTTTT. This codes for CASSQERGAVTGELFF.

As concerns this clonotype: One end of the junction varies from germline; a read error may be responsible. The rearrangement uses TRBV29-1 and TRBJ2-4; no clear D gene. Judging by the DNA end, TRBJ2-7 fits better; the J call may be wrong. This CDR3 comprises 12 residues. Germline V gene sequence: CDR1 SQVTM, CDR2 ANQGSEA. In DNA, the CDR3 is TGCAGCGTTTTTGGTCGCTCCCACGAGCAGTACTTC. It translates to CSVFGRSHEQYF.

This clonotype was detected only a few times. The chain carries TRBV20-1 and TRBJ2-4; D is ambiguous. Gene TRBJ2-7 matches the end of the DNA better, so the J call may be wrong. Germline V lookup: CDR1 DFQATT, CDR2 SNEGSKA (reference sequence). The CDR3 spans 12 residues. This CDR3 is CSARDLSYEQYF. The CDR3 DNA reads TGCAGTGCTAGAGATCTCTCCTACGAGCAGTACTTC.

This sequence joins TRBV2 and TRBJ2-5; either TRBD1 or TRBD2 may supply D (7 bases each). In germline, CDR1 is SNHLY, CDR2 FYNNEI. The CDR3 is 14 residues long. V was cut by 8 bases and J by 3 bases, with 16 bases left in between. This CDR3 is CASGPQGGKETQYF. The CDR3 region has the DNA TGTGCCAGCGGACCCCAGGGGGGGAAAGAGACCCAGTACTTC.

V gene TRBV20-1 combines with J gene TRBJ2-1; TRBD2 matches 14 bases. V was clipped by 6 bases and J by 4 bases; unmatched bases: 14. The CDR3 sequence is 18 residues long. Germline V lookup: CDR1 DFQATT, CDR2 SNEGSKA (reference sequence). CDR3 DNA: TGCAGTGCGCCCGGGACTAGCGGGGGACATAAGGTTTACAATGAGCAGTTCTTC. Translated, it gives CSAPGTSGGHKVYNEQFF.

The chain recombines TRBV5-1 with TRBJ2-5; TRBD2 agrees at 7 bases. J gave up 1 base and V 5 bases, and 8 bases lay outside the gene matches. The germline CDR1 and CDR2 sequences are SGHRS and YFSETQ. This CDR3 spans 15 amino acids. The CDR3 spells CASSSSGTIQETQYF. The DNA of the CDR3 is TGCGCCAGCAGTTCAAGCGGGACGATCCAAGAGACCCAGTACTTC.

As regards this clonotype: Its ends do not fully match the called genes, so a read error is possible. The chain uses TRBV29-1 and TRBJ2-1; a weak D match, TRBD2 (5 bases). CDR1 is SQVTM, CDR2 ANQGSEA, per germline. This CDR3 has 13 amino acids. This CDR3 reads CSAEVWEHNEQFF. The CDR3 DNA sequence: TGCAGCGCTGAAGTATGGGAGCACAATGAGCAGTTCTTC.

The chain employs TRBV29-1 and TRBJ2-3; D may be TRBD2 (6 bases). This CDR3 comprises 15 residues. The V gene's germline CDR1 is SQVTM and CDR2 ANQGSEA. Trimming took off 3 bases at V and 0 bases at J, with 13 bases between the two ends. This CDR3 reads CSVEDAGTSTDTQYF. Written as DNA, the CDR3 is TGCAGCGTTGAGGATGCAGGGACTAGCACAGATACGCAGTATTTT.

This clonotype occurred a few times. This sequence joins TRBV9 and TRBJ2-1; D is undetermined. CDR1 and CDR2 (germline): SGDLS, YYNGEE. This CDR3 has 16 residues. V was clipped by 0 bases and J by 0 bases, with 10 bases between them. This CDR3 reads CASSVDAGYSYNEQFF. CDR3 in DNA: TGTGCCAGCAGCGTAGATGCAGGCTACTCCTACAATGAGCAGTTCTTC.

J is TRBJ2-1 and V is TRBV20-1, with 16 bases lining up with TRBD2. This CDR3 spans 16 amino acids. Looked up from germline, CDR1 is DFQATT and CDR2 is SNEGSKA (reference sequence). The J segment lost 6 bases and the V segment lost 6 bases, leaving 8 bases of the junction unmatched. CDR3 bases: TGCAGTGCCCGCGGGACTAGCGGGAGGGCCGGCAATGAGCAGTTCTTC. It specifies CSARGTSGRAGNEQFF.

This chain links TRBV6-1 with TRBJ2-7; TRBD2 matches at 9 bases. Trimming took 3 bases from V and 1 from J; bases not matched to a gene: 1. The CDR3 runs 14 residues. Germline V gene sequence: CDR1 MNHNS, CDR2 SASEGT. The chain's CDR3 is CASSDLAGSYEQYF. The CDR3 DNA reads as TGTGCCAGCAGTGACCTAGCGGGATCCTACGAGCAGTACTTC.

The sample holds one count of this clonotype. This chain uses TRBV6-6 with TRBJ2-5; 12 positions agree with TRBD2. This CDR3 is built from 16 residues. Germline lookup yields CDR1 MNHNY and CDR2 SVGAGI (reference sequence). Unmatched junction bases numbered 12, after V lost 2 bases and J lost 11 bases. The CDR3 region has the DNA TGTGCCAGCAGTTACGAAGCGACTAGCGGGAGAGATGAGCAGTACTTC. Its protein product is CASSYEATSGRDEQYF.

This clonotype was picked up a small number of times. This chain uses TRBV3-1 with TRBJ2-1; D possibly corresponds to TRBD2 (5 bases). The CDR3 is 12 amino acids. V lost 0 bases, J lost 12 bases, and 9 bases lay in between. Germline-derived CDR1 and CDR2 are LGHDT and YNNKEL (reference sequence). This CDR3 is CASSQDVGRQFF. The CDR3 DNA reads TGTGCCAGCAGCCAAGATGTAGGGAGGCAGTTCTTC.

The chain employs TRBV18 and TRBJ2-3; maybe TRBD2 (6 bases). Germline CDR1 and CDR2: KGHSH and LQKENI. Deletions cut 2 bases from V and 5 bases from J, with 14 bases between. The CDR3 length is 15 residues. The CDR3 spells CASSPMASVKDTQYF. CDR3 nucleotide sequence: TGTGCCAGCTCACCAATGGCTAGCGTTAAAGATACGCAGTATTTT.

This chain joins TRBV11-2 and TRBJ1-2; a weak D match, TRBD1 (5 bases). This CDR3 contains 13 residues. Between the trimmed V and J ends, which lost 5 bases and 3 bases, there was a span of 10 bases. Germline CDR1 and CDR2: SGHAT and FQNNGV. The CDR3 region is CASSPGLYYGYTF. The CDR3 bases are TGTGCCAGCAGCCCGGGACTGTACTATGGCTACACCTTC.

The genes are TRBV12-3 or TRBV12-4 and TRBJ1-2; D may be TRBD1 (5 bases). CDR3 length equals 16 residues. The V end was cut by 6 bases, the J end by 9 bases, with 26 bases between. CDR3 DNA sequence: TGTGCCAGCAGACCTCTGGCATGGGGCGGTACTATGCGCTACACCTTC. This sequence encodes CASRPLAWGGTMRYTF.

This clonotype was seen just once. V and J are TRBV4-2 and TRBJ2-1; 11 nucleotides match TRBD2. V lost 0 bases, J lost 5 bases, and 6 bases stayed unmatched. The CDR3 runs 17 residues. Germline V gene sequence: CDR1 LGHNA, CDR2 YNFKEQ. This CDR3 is CASSQDPTSGSHNEQFF. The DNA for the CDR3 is TGTGCCAGCAGCCAAGATCCAACTAGCGGGAGTCACAATGAGCAGTTCTTC.

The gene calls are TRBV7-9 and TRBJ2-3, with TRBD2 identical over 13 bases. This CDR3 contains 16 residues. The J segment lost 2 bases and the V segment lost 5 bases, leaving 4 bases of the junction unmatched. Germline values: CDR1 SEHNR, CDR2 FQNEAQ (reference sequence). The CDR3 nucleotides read TGTGCCAGCAGCCCGGGGACTAGCGGGGACACAGATACGCAGTATTTT. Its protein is CASSPGTSGDTDTQYF.

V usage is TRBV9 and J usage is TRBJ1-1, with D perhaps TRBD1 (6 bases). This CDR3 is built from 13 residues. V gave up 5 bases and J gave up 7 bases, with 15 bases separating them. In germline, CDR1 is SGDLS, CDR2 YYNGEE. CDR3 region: CASSLTGLSEAFF. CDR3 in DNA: TGTGCCAGCAGTCTAACAGGGCTTAGTGAAGCTTTCTTT.

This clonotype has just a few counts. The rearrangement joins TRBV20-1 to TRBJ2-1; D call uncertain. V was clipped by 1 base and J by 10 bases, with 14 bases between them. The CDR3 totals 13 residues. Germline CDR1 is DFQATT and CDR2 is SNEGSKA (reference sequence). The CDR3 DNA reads TGCAGTGCTAGAGTCCCCCCGCTGGGAGAGCAGTTCTTC. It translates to CSARVPPLGEQFF.

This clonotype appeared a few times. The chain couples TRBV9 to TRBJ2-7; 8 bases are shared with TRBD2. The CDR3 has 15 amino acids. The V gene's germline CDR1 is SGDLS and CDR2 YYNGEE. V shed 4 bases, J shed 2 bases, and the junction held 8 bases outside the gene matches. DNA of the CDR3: TGTGCCAGCAGCACGGGGGGGGTACCCGCCTACGAGCAGTACTTC. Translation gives CASSTGGVPAYEQYF.

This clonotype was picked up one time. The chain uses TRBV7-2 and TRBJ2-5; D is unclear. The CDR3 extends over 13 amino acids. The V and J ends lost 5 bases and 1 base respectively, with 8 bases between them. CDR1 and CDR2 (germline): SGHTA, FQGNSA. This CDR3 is CASSTMTQETQYF. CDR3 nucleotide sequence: TGTGCCAGCAGCACAATGACCCAAGAGACCCAGTACTTC.

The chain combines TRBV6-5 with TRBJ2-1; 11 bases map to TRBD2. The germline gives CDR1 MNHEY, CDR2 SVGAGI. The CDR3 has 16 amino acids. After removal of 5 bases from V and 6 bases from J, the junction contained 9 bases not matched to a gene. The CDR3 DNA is TGTGCCAGCAGTAGTAGCGGGAGGGCCTTTCTCAATGAGCAGTTCTTC. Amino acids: CASSSSGRAFLNEQFF.

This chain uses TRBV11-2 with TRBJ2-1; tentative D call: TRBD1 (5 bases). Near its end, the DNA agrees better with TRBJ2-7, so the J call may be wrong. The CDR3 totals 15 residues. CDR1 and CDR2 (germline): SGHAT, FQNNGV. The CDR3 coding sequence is TGTGCCAGCAGCTTAAGTGACAGCTCCTACAATGAGCAGTACTTC. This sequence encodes CASSLSDSSYNEQYF.

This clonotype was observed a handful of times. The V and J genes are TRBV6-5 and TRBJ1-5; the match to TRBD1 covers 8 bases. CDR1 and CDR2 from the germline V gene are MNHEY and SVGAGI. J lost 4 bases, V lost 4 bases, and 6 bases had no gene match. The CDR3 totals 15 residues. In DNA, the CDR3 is TGTGCCAGCAGTTCGACAGGGGCGCGGAATCAGCCCCAGCATTTT. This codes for CASSSTGARNQPQHF.

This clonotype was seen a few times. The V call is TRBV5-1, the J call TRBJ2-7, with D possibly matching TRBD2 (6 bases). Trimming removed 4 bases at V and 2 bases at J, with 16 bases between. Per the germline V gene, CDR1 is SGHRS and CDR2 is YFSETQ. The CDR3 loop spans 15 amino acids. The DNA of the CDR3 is TGCGCCAGCAGCCGAACGGGAGACGGGACCTACGAGCAGTACTTC. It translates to CASSRTGDGTYEQYF.

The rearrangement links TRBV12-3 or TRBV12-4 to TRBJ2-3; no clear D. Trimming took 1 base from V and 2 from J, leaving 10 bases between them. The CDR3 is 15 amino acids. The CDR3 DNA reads TGTGCCAGCAGTTTAGGCGGACGAACCACAGATACGCAGTATTTT. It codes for CASSLGGRTTDTQYF.